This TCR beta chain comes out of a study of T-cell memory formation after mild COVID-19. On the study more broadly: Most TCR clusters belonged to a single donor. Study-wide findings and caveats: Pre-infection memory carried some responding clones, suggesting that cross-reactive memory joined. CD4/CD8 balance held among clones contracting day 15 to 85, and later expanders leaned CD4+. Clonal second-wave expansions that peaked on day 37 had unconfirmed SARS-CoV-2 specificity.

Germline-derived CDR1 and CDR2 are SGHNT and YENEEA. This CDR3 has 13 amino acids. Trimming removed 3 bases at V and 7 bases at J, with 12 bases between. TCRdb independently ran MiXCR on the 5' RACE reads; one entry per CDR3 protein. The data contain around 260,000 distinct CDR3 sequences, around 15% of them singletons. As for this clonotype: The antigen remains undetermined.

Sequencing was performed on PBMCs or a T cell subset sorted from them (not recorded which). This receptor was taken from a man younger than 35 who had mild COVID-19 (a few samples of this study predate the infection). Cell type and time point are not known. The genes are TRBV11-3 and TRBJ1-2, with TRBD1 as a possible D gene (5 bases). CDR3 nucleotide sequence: TGTGCCAGCAGCTTGGGGACCCCTCTTGGCTACACCTTC. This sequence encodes CASSLGTPLGYTF.